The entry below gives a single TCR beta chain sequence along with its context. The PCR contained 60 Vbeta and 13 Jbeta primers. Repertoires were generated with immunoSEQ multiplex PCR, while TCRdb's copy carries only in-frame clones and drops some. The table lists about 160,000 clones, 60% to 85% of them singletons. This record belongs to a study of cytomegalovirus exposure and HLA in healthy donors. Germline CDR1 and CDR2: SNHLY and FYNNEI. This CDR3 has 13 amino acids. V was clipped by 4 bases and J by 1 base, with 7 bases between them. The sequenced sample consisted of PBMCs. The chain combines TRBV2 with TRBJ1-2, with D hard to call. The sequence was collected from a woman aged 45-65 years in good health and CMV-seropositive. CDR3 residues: CASSGQDNYGYTF. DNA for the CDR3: TGTGCCAGCAGTGGTCAGGATAACTATGGCTACACCTTC. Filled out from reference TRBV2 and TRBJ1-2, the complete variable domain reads EPEVTQTPSHQVTQMGQEVILRCVPISNHLYFYWYRQILGQKVEFLVSFYNNEISEKSEIFDDQFSVERPDGSNFTLKIRSTKLEDSAMYFCASSGQDNYGYTFGSGTRLTVV.